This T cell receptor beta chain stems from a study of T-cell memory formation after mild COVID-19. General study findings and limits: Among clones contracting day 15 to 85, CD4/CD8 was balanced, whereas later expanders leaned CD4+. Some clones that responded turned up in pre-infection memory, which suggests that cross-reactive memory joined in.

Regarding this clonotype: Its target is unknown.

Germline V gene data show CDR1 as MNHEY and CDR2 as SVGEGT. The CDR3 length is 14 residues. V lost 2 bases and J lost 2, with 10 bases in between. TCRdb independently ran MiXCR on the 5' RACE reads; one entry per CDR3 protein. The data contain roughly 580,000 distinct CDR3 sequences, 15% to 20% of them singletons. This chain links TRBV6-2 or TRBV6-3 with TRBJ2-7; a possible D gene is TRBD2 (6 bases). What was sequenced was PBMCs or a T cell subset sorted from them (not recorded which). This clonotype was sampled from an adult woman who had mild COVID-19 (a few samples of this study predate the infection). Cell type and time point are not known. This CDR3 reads CASSYTAGTYEQYF. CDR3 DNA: TGTGCCAGCAGTTACACCGCGGGGACCTACGAGCAGTACTTC.